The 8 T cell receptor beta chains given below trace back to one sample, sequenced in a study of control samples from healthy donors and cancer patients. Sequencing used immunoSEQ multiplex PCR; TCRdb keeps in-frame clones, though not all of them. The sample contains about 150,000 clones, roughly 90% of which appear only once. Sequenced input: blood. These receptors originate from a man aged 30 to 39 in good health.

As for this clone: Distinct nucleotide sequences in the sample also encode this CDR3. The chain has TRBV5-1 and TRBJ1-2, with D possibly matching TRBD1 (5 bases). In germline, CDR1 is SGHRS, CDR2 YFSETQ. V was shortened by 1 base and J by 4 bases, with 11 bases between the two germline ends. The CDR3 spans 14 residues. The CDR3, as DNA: TGCGCCAGCAGCTTGCGGGGGGAGGGCTATGGCTACACCTTC. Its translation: CASSLRGEGYGYTF.

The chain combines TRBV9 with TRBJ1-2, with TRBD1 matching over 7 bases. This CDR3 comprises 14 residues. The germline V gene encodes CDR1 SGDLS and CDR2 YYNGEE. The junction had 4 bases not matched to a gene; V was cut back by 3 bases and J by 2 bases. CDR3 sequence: CASSGGTANYGYTF. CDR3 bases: TGTGCCAGCAGCGGAGGGACAGCCAACTATGGCTACACCTTC.

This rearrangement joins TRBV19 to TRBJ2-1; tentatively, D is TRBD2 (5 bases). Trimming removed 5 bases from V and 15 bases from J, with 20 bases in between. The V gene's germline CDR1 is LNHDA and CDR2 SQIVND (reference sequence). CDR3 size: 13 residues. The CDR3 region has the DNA TGTGCCAGTAGTTCCGAGCGGCAGACCAAGGCGTTCTTC. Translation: CASSSERQTKAFF.

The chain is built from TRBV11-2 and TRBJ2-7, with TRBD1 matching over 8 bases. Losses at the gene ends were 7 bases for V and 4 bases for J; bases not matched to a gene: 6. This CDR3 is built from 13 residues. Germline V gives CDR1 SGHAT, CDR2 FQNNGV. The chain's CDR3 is CASKGTGGYEQYF. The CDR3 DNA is TGTGCCAGCAAGGGGACAGGCGGGTACGAGCAGTACTTC.

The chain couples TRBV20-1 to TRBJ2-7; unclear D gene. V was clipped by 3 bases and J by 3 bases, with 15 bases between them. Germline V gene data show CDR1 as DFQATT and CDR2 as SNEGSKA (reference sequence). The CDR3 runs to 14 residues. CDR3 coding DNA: TGCAGTGCTAGTCACAGTCAAGGCCACTACGAGCAGTACTTC. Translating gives CSASHSQGHYEQYF.

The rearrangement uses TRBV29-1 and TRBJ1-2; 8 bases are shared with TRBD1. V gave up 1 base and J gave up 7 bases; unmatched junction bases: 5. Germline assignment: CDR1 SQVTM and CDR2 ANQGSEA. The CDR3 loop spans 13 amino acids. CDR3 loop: CSVEGTGSSGYTF. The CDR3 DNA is TGCAGCGTTGAAGGGACAGGGAGTTCTGGCTACACCTTC.

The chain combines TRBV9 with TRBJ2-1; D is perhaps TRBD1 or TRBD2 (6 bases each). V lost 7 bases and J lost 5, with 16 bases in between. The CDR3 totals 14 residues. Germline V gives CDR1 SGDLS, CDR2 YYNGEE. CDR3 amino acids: CASQGGNRNNEQFF. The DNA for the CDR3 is TGTGCCAGCCAAGGGGGGAACAGAAACAATGAGCAGTTCTTC.

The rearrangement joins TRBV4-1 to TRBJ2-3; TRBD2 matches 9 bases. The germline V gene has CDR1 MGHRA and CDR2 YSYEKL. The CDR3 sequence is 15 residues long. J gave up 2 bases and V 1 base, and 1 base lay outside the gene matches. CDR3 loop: CASSQASGITDTQYF. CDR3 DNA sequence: TGCGCCAGCAGCCAAGCTAGCGGGATCACAGATACGCAGTATTTT.